The present entry profiles one T cell receptor (beta chain) with its context. The sample is drawn from a study of shared clonotypes between healthy human individuals. TCRdb keeps only in-frame clones here, not all; method: immunoSEQ multiplex PCR. Of 700,000 or so clones listed, about 78% were seen once; the top ten hold less than 2%. There are 15 residues in the CDR3. The germline CDR1 and CDR2 sequences are ENHRY and SYGVKD. The V gene end was trimmed by 6 bases and the J gene end by 2 bases; junction bases not matched to a gene: 7. This clonotype was sampled from a woman aged 30 to 39 in good health. The chain links TRBV10-3 to TRBJ2-5; 9 nucleotides line up with TRBD1. Sequenced material: memory CD4+ T cells sorted from blood. Sample subset: CD45RA-negative fraction. The CDR3 spells CAISARTGEQETQYF. DNA for the CDR3: TGTGCCATCAGCGCTAGGACAGGGGAACAAGAGACCCAGTACTTC.